These 32 T cell receptor beta chains share one sample of origin, sequenced in a study of blood T cell repertoires in COVID-19. The repertoire was sequenced with immunoSEQ multiplex PCR; TCRdb's copy has only in-frame clones and lacks some. The top ten hold 2% of the sample, which has approximately 77,000 clones, more than 80% seen once. The sequenced material came from peripheral blood. The receptors here all came from a man aged 25 to 45 with acute or convalescent COVID-19.

This chain connects TRBV18 to TRBJ2-2, with TRBD1 matching 8 bases. Germline CDR1 and CDR2: KGHSH and LQKENI. Trimming took 3 bases from V and 7 from J; bases not matched to a gene: 7. The CDR3 totals 15 residues. For the CDR3, the DNA is TGTGCCAGCTCACCTCAACAGGGGGAACACGGGGAGCTGTTTTTT. Translated: CASSPQQGEHGELFF. Variable domain in full (rest from reference TRBV18 and TRBJ2-2): NAGVMQNPRHLVRRRGQEARLRCSPMKGHSHVYWYRQLPEEGLKFMVYLQKENIIDESGMPKERFSAEFPKEGPSILRIQQVVRGDSAAYFCASSPQQGEHGELFFGEGSRLTVL.

The chain combines TRBV6-5 with TRBJ1-5, with 8 bases identical to TRBD1. This CDR3 has 15 residues. V shed 6 bases, J shed 2 bases, and the junction held 6 bases outside the gene matches. CDR1 is MNHEY and CDR2 is SVGAGI in the germline V gene. The CDR3 sequence is CASSLQGEGNQPQHF. The CDR3 DNA follows: TGTGCCAGCAGCCTACAGGGGGAGGGCAATCAGCCCCAGCATTTT.

This clone was picked up one time. J is TRBJ1-1 and V is TRBV29-1, with D perhaps matching TRBD1 (5 bases). There are 13 residues in the CDR3. Trimming took off 7 bases at V and 1 base at J, with 13 bases between the two ends. Looked up from germline, CDR1 is SQVTM and CDR2 is ANQGSEA. CDR3 loop: CSAQMTENTEAFF. Here the CDR3 DNA reads TGCAGCGCACAAATGACAGAGAACACTGAAGCTTTCTTT.

The chain uses TRBV30 and TRBJ1-5; D unresolved. CDR1 GTSNPN and CDR2 SVGIG come from the germline V gene (reference sequence). The CDR3 runs 13 residues. Trimming left V 0 bases short and J 4 bases short, with 7 bases between. This CDR3 is CAWSVSGNQPQHF. CDR3 sequence (DNA): TGTGCCTGGAGTGTGTCAGGTAATCAGCCCCAGCATTTT.

This clone came up once. The genes are TRBV3-1 (or the pseudogene TRBV3-2) and TRBJ2-7, with a possible D match to TRBD1 (6 bases). The CDR3 runs to 15 residues. In germline, CDR1 is LGHDT, CDR2 YNNKEL (reference sequence). The V and J ends lost 4 bases and 2 bases respectively, with 15 bases between them. The CDR3 is CASSLAGARPYEQYF. The CDR3 nucleotides read TGTGCCAGCAGCCTAGCAGGGGCAAGGCCCTACGAGCAGTACTTC.

V gene TRBV28 combines with J gene TRBJ2-5; TRBD2 aligns across 13 bases. The CDR3 runs 15 residues. V lost 3 bases and J lost 5; bases outside the gene matches: 3. Germline CDR1 and CDR2: MDHEN and SYDVKM. CDR3: CASSFRLAGGETQYF. In DNA form, the CDR3 reads TGTGCCAGCAGTTTTAGACTAGCGGGAGGTGAGACCCAGTACTTC.

The chain combines TRBV2 with TRBJ1-1; D uncertain. V was cut by 2 bases and J by 5 bases, with 12 bases left in between. Per germline, CDR1 SNHLY and CDR2 FYNNEI. The CDR3 is made up of 14 amino acids. CDR3 protein: CASSEIQTSTEAFF. CDR3 nucleotide sequence: TGTGCCAGCAGTGAAATCCAAACGAGTACTGAAGCTTTCTTT.

The chain links TRBV4-3 to TRBJ2-7; the match to TRBD2 covers 10 bases. J lost 5 bases, V lost 1 base, and 5 bases had no gene match. Germline CDR1 reads LGHNA; CDR2 reads YSLEER. This CDR3 has 15 amino acids. The CDR3 coding sequence is TGCGCCAGCAGCCAAGGGCGCCTAGCGGGAGACGAGCAGTACTTC. It translates to CASSQGRLAGDEQYF.

This clone appeared once. CDR3: CASSRDRTGTQYF. The CDR3 DNA is TGTGCCAGCAGTCGGGACAGGACTGGGACCCAGTACTTC. This chain links TRBV6-2 or TRBV6-3 with TRBJ2-5, with TRBD1 matching 8 bases. Germline CDR1 is MNHEY and CDR2 is SVGEGT. CDR3 length: 13 residues. V lost 5 bases and J lost 7; bases outside the gene matches: 6.

The J gene is TRBJ2-3, the V gene TRBV18; D remains ambiguous. Germline V gives CDR1 KGHSH, CDR2 LQKENI. Trimming removed 6 bases from V and 3 bases from J, with 4 bases in between. This CDR3 contains 11 residues. This CDR3 is CASSSTDTQYF. CDR3 sequence (DNA): TGTGCCAGCTCCTCGACAGATACGCAGTATTTT.

The chain recombines TRBV19 with TRBJ1-2, with D possibly matching TRBD1 (5 bases). The CDR3 runs to 15 residues. CDR1 is LNHDA and CDR2 is SQIVND in the germline V gene (reference sequence). V lost 7 bases and J 8 bases, leaving 23 bases between the germline ends. CDR3 nucleotides: TGTGCCAGTATCAAAGTCGGGGGGGAAAGGGGCGGCTACACCTTC. This translates into CASIKVGGERGGYTF.

This clone was recorded once. This chain connects TRBV3-1 (or the pseudogene TRBV3-2) to TRBJ1-4; TRBD1 might be the D (6 bases). CDR1 is LGHDT, CDR2 YNNKEL, per germline (reference sequence). There are 14 residues in the CDR3. Trimming stripped 7 bases from V and 5 bases from J, with 14 bases between. CDR3 residues: CASNIRGKNEKLFF. As DNA, the CDR3 is TGTGCCAGCAACATCAGGGGAAAGAATGAAAAACTGTTTTTT.

This clone was picked up a small number of times. The genes are TRBV19 and TRBJ1-5; D unresolved. CDR3 length: 14 residues. The germline CDR1 and CDR2 sequences are LNHDA and SQIVND (reference sequence). Trimming stripped 5 bases from V and 0 bases from J, with 8 bases between. The CDR3 spells CASSLGYSNQPQHF. CDR3 DNA: TGTGCCAGTAGTCTCGGTTATAGCAATCAGCCCCAGCATTTT.

This chain uses TRBV25-1 with TRBJ2-1, with D possibly being TRBD2 (5 bases). The CDR3 loop spans 14 amino acids. V was pared by 2 bases and J by 4 bases, with 9 bases between. CDR1 and CDR2 (germline): MGHDK, SYGVNS. The CDR3 loop is CASSEKSGYNEQFF. The CDR3 nucleotides are TGTGCCAGCAGTGAAAAGAGCGGATACAATGAGCAGTTCTTC.

This chain connects TRBV12-3 or TRBV12-4 to TRBJ1-2, with D uncertain. This CDR3 region has 13 residues. The V end was cut by 3 bases, the J end by 1 base, with 6 bases between. CDR3 sequence reads: CASSFRVNYGYTF. CDR3 coding DNA: TGTGCCAGCAGTTTTCGGGTTAACTATGGCTACACCTTC.

The chain links TRBV30 to TRBJ1-1; D ambiguous. V was trimmed by 0 bases and J by 7 bases, leaving 9 bases between them. CDR1 is GTSNPN, CDR2 SVGIG, per germline (reference sequence). The CDR3 is made up of 12 amino acids. The CDR3 nucleotides read TGTGCCTGGAGTGTAGGAGTGGGTGAAGCTTTCTTT. Amino acid sequence: CAWSVGVGEAFF.

This clone was seen only a few times. This chain connects TRBV21-1 to TRBJ1-5. TRBV21-1 is classified as a pseudogene. The CDR3 runs 18 residues. The CDR3 nucleotides are TGTGCCAGCAACGCGTCCCCCGGGACTTGGACGGGAGGGCAGCCCCAGCATTTT. It is translated as CASNASPGTWTGGQPQHF.

The chain links TRBV7-8 to TRBJ2-2; the match to TRBD2 covers 7 bases. This CDR3 is built from 16 residues. Germline CDR1 and CDR2: SGHVS and FQNEAQ. With V trimmed by 2 bases and J by 4 bases, 7 bases remained unmatched. The CDR3 DNA is TGTGCCAGCAGCTTATCCGGGGGAGGGATCACCGGGGAGCTGTTTTTT. This sequence encodes CASSLSGGGITGELFF.

The chain couples TRBV7-2 to TRBJ1-1; D is unclear. CDR1 and CDR2 from the germline V gene are SGHTA and FQGNSA. V was pared by 5 bases and J by 6 bases, with 25 bases between. CDR3 length: 17 amino acids. The CDR3 DNA reads as TGTGCCAGCAGCGAAGCGGGTGCGAGCAAGAACTACGCTGAAGCTTTCTTT. This codes for CASSEAGASKNYAEAFF.

The rearrangement links TRBV6-1 to TRBJ2-5; maybe TRBD1 (5 bases). CDR1 and CDR2 from the germline V gene are MNHNS and SASEGT. The V gene lost 3 bases and the J gene lost 1 base, with 9 bases spanning the gap. The length of the CDR3 is 14 residues. The CDR3 reads CASSDRALQETQYF. CDR3 coding DNA: TGTGCCAGCAGTGACAGGGCCCTCCAAGAGACCCAGTACTTC.

The CDR3 loop reads CASSFKGSTDTQYF. CDR3 in DNA: TGTGCCAGCAGTTTTAAGGGGAGCACAGATACGCAGTATTTT. The rearrangement joins TRBV27 to TRBJ2-3; D possibly corresponds to TRBD1 (5 bases). Germline CDR1 reads MNHEY; CDR2 reads SMNVEV (reference sequence). Trimming left V 3 bases short and J 0 bases short, with 7 bases between. This CDR3 is 14 amino acids long.

The count of this clone is one. The chain employs TRBV5-1 and TRBJ1-2, with 8 bases identical to TRBD1. This CDR3 contains 13 residues. CDR1 is SGHRS and CDR2 is YFSETQ in the germline V gene. Losses at the gene ends were 4 bases for V and 8 bases for J; bases not matched to a gene: 7. The CDR3 DNA follows: TGCGCCAGCAGCATGGACAGGGCGGACGGCTACACCTTC. Translating it yields CASSMDRADGYTF.

This clone appeared once. The V gene is TRBV6-2 or TRBV6-3, the J gene TRBJ1-2; D call uncertain. Trimming pared 2 bases from V and 8 bases from J, leaving 6 bases between. The CDR3 is 11 amino acids. CDR1 and CDR2 from the germline V gene are MNHEY and SVGEGT. The CDR3 nucleotides read TGTGCCAGCAGTTACCGGTACGGCTACACCTTC. Residues: CASSYRYGYTF.

This clone was observed a few times. V usage is TRBV7-3 and J usage is TRBJ2-3; TRBD1 might be the D (6 bases). This CDR3 spans 15 amino acids. Germline V gene lookup returns CDR1 SGHTA and CDR2 FQGTGA. Trimming took off 1 base at V and 1 base at J, with 9 bases between the two ends. The CDR3 sequence: CASSLMAGGTDTQYF. The CDR3 nucleotides are TGTGCCAGCAGCTTAATGGCAGGGGGCACAGATACGCAGTATTTT.

This chain links TRBV7-2 with TRBJ1-3, with D possibly being TRBD1 (5 bases). Between the trimmed V and J ends, which lost 0 bases and 2 bases, there was a span of 8 bases. This CDR3 is 15 amino acids long. Germline V CDR1 and CDR2: SGHTA, FQGNSA. In nucleotides, the CDR3 is TGTGCCAGCAGCTTAGCTCAGGGCCCTGGAAACACCATATATTTT. It specifies CASSLAQGPGNTIYF.

This clone was recorded once. This chain joins TRBV9 and TRBJ1-1; maybe TRBD1 (5 bases). The germline V gene has CDR1 SGDLS and CDR2 YYNGEE. V lost 4 bases and J 0 bases, leaving 16 bases between the germline ends. The CDR3 is 16 amino acids. CDR3 residues: CASSSYGGSMNTEAFF. As DNA, the CDR3 is TGTGCCAGCAGCTCCTACGGGGGGTCGATGAACACTGAAGCTTTCTTT.

The chain joins TRBV9 to TRBJ2-3, with a possible D match to TRBD2 (6 bases). V was shortened by 4 bases and J by 2 bases, with 14 bases between the two germline ends. The length of the CDR3 is 15 residues. Germline V gene data show CDR1 as SGDLS and CDR2 as YYNGEE. CDR3 nucleotides: TGTGCCAGCAGCCACATAGCGGATCACACAGATACGCAGTATTTT. This sequence encodes CASSHIADHTDTQYF.

The J gene is TRBJ2-1, the V gene TRBV4-2; TRBD1 aligns across 11 bases. V shed 5 bases, J shed 0 bases, and the junction held 6 bases outside the gene matches. The CDR3 is made up of 17 amino acids. The germline V gene has CDR1 LGHNA and CDR2 YNFKEQ. CDR3 nucleotide sequence: TGTGCCAGCAGCGGAACCGGGACAGGGGGCTCCTACAATGAGCAGTTCTTC. Translating it yields CASSGTGTGGSYNEQFF.

This sequence joins TRBV4-1 and TRBJ2-7, with a weak D call TRBD1 (5 bases). The CDR3 consists of 16 residues. V was shortened by 2 bases and J by 5 bases, with 19 bases between the two germline ends. Germline V lookup: CDR1 MGHRA, CDR2 YSYEKL. Written as DNA, the CDR3 is TGCGCCAGCAGCCAAATAGACTCTGGCGCAGGGAACGAGCAGTACTTC. This encodes CASSQIDSGAGNEQYF.

This clone was counted a few times. The CDR3 DNA reads as TGTGCCAGTAGTATAAAAGCAGGGGGCGCGGGCAATCAGCCCCAGCATTTT. It specifies CASSIKAGGAGNQPQHF. The rearrangement joins TRBV19 to TRBJ1-5; 8 nucleotides agree with TRBD1. The CDR3 consists of 17 residues. Germline assignment: CDR1 LNHDA and CDR2 SQIVND (reference sequence). The V and J ends lost 2 bases and 2 bases, in that order; junction bases with no gene match: 8.

J is TRBJ2-7 and V is TRBV7-2; weak D call: TRBD1 (6 bases). Looked up from germline, CDR1 is SGHTA and CDR2 is FQGNSA. Trimming removed 4 bases from V and 2 bases from J, with 12 bases in between. CDR3 length: 14 amino acids. The CDR3 nucleotides are TGTGCCAGCAGCTGGGACATAGGGGCCTACGAGCAGTACTTC. It specifies CASSWDIGAYEQYF.

V gene TRBV30 combines with J gene TRBJ1-4; no reliable D call. The CDR3 spans 12 residues. V gave up 2 bases and J gave up 5 bases, with 6 bases separating them. Looked up from germline, CDR1 is GTSNPN and CDR2 is SVGIG (reference sequence). The CDR3 spells CAWSTGNEKLFF. In nucleotides, the CDR3 is TGTGCCTGGAGTACGGGGAATGAAAAACTGTTTTTT. Drawing the rest from reference TRBV30 and TRBJ1-4, the complete variable domain is SQTIHQWPATLVQPVGSPLSLECTVEGTSNPNLYWYRQAAGRGLQLLFYSVGIGQISSEVPQNLSASRPQDRQFILSSKKLLLSDSGFYLCAWSTGNEKLFFGSGTQLSVL.